The T cell receptor (beta chain) under discussion was sequenced for a study of cytomegalovirus exposure and HLA in healthy donors. Study-level background: Earlier work reported 117 million unique TCR beta sequences from about 180 million T cells.

With 60 Vbeta and 13 Jbeta primers, the PCR was carried out. Libraries were prepared by immunoSEQ multiplex PCR; TCRdb keeps only in-frame clonotypes and omits some of them. In all, the sample yields 90,000 to 120,000 clones. Points from the study as a whole: In vitro, a few CMV-associated chains proved specific for CMV antigens. Analysis was performed later, and it showed HLA-associated TCR beta chains to be more clonally expanded than equally common others.

Regarding this clone: No antigen is known for it.

This CDR3 spans 13 amino acids. Germline V gene data show CDR1 as MNHNY and CDR2 as SVGAGI (reference sequence). Germline trimming cut 10 bases from V and 3 bases from J; bases unmatched to any gene: 6. Sequenced material: PBMCs. The chain joins TRBV6-6 to TRBJ2-1, with 7 nucleotides matching TRBD1. The source of this sequence is a man between 45 and 60 years old in good health and CMV-seronegative. The CDR3 sequence is CATATGSYNEQFF. DNA of the CDR3: TGTGCCACTGCGACAGGGAGCTACAATGAGCAGTTCTTC.